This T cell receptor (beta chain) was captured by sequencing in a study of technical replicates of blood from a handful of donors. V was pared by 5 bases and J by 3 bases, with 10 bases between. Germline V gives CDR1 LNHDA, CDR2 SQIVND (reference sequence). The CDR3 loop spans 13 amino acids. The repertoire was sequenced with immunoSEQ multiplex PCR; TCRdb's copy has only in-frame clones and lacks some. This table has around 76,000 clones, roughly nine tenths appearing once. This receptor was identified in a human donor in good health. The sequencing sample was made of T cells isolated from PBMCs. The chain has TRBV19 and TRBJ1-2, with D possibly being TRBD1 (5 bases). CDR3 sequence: CASSEEGDYGYTF. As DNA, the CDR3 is TGTGCCAGTAGTGAGGAAGGGGACTATGGCTACACCTTC.